This entry features one TCR beta chain sequence. Its target is not known. This entry is derived from a study of cytomegalovirus exposure and HLA in healthy donors. Findings of the study overall: Rare TCR sequences dominated, though some public TCRs recurred in many donors. The analysis excluded some indistinguishable V segments, including TRBV6-2 and TRBV6-3. It was confirmed in vitro that a few of the CMV-associated chains were specific for CMV antigens.

The V and J ends lost 4 bases and 2 bases, in that order; junction bases with no gene match: 9. Germline V gene lookup returns CDR1 KGHSH and CDR2 LQKENI. This CDR3 comprises 17 residues. PCR amplification relied on 60 Vbeta primers (plus 13 Jbeta primers). The method was immunoSEQ multiplex PCR; TCRdb's version includes in-frame clones alone and lacks a portion of them. The table includes roughly 200,000 clones, 65% to 90% detected once. Healthy individuals who donated bone marrow served as the donors. The sequencing sample was made of PBMCs. This clonotype was obtained from a woman aged 45-65 years in good health and CMV-seronegative. This chain uses TRBV18 with TRBJ2-2; TRBD2 aligns across 8 bases. CDR3 sequence reads: CASSRWTSSYNTGELFF. The CDR3 coding sequence is TGTGCCAGCTCACGCTGGACTAGCTCCTACAACACCGGGGAGCTGTTTTTT.